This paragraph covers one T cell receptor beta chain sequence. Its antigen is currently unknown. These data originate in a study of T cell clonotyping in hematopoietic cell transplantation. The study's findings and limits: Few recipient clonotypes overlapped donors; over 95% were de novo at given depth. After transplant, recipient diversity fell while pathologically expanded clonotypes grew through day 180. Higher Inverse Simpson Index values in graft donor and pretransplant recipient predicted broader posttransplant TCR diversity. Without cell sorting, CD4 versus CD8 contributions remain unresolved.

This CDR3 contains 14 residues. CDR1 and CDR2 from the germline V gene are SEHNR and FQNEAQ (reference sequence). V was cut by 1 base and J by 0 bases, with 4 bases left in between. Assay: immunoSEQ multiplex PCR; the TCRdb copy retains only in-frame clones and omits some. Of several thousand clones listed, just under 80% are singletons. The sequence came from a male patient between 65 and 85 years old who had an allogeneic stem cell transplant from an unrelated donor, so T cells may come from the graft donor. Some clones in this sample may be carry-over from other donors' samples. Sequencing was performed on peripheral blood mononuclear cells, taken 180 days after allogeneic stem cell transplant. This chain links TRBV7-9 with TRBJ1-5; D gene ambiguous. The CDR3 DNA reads TGTGCCAGCAGCTTAGGGGTTAGCAATCAGCCCCAGCATTTT. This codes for CASSLGVSNQPQHF.